Sequencing of this TCR beta chain was carried out in a study of blood T cell repertoires in COVID-19. About the research overall: Spain, Italy and the United States supplied samples that represented acute and convalescent COVID-19. The analysed material was cDNA or gDNA that came from T cells, B-cell-depleted T cells, or PBMCs.

V was shortened by 5 bases and J by 2 bases, with 15 bases between the two germline ends. The germline V gene encodes CDR1 SGHAT and CDR2 FQNNGV. CDR3 size: 16 residues. This clone has only one observation. In the source study's methods: Researchers report that nucleated cell counts were estimated from reference gene primer amplification. Clones were read by immunoSEQ multiplex PCR, and TCRdb kept only the in-frame ones, dropping some. Clone size and V and J calls were adopted from that table, with D and trimming inferred from the DNA. The sample comprises about 250,000 clones, 83% of which are singletons, and around 5.5% rests with the top ten.

The material sequenced was peripheral blood. The sequence derives from a human donor in a cohort sampled during active COVID-19. The gene calls are TRBV11-2 and TRBJ2-2; weak D call: TRBD2 (6 bases). The chain's CDR3 is CASSRSRGTNTGELFF. The CDR3 nucleotides read TGTGCCAGCAGCCGATCGCGGGGCACCAACACCGGGGAGCTGTTTTTT. The full variable domain, completed using reference TRBV11-2 and TRBJ2-2, is EAGVAQSPRYKIIEKRQSVAFWCNPISGHATLYWYQQILGQGPKLLIQFQNNGVVDDSQLPKDRFSAERLKGVDSTLKIQPAKLEDSAVYLCASSRSRGTNTGELFFGEGSRLTVL.